This T cell receptor beta chain was sequenced for a study of beta chain features in type 1 diabetes. Turning to the study itself: What patients shared with healthy donors was a similar profile of age, gender and cell yields. Study-level points and caveats: Among patients, naive, central memory and Treg TCRB repertoires appeared more similar than among healthy donors. Shortening of TCRB CDR3s, moderate but significant, appeared in all four CD4+ subsets of Type 1 diabetes patients. A potential influence of HLA type upon TCRB rearrangement remained unresolved herein. Cells carrying high TCR expression could end up over-represented when cDNA is sequenced.

This CDR3 region has 13 residues. V was shortened by 10 bases and J by 3 bases, with 16 bases between the two germline ends. The germline V gene has CDR1 SGHRS and CDR2 YFSETQ. A word on this clone: What it binds is not known.

Every bit of the isolated RNA underwent reverse transcription, so sequencing read expressed TCRB transcripts. Only in-frame clones appear in the TCRdb table, and some are missing; sequencing was by immunoSEQ multiplex PCR. The table has roughly 290,000 clones, 14% to 15% seen once. The rearrangement links TRBV5-1 to TRBJ1-1; TRBD1 might be the D (5 bases). This TCR was recovered from a man younger than 30 with type 1 diabetes. Sequencing input: naive CD4+ T cells from blood. CDR3 region: CAPLGRGDTEAFF. The CDR3, as DNA: TGCGCCCCATTAGGGAGGGGTGACACTGAAGCTTTCTTT.